This TCR beta chain was identified in a study of cytomegalovirus exposure and HLA in healthy donors. Study results and limitations: Cytomegalovirus-associated TCR beta chains were listed, numbering around 150. When presence/absence was analysed, sequencing depth was taken to be roughly uniform across donors. An analysis was carried out later, and it reportedly showed fewer N-insertions in an Asian-associated ancestry cluster than the 666-donor mean. Evidence from a later analysis indicated that most CMV-associated TCR beta chains looked HLA-restricted.

The study ran its PCR with 60 Vbeta and 13 Jbeta primers. TCRdb's copy holds only in-frame clones and misses some; the assay was immunoSEQ multiplex PCR. The sample comprises over 95,000 clones, over 75% of which are singletons, and roughly 9.7% rests with the top ten. With respect to this clone: What it binds is not known.

Sequencing was carried out using PBMCs. The TCR comes from a man aged 35 to 55 in good health and CMV-seropositive.

CDR3 region: CASARTGGPGNQPQHF. The CDR3 DNA sequence: TGTGCCAGCGCCCGGACAGGGGGCCCGGGCAATCAGCCCCAGCATTTT. The chain uses TRBV19 and TRBJ1-5; 11 bases agree with TRBD1. The CDR3 has 16 residues. V lost 9 bases to trimming and J lost 2 bases; unmatched junction nucleotides: 9. The germline CDR1 and CDR2 sequences are LNHDA and SQIVND (reference sequence).